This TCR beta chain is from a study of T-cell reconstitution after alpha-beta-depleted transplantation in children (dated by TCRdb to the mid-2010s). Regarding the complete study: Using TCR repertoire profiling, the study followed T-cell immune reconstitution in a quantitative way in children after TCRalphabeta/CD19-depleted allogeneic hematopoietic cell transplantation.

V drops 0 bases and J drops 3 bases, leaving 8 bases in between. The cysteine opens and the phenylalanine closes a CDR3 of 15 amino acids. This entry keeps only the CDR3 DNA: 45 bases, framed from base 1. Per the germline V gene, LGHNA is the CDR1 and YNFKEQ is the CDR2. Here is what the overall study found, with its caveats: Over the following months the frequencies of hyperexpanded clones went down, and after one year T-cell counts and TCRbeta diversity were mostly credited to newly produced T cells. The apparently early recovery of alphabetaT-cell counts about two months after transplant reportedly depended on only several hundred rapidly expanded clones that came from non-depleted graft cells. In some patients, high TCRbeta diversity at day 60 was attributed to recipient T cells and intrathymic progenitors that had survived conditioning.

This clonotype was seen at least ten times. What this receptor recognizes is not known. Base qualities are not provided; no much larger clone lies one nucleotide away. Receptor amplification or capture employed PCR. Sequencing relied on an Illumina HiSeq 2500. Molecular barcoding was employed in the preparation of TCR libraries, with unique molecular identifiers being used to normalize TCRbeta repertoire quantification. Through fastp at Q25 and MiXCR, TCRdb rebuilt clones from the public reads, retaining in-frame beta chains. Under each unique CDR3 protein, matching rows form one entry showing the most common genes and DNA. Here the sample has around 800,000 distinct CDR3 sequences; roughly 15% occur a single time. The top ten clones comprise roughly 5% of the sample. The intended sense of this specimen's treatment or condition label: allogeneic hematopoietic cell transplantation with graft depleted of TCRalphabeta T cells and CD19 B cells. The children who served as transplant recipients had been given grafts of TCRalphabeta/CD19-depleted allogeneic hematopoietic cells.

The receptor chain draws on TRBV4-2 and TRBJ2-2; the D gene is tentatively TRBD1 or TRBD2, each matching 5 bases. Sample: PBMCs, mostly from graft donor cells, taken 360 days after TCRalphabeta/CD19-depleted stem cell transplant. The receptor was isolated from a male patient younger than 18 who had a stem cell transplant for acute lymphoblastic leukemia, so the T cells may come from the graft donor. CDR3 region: CASSQDGGDTGELFF. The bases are TGTGCCAGCAGCCAAGATGGGGGAGACACCGGGGAGCTGTTTTTT.